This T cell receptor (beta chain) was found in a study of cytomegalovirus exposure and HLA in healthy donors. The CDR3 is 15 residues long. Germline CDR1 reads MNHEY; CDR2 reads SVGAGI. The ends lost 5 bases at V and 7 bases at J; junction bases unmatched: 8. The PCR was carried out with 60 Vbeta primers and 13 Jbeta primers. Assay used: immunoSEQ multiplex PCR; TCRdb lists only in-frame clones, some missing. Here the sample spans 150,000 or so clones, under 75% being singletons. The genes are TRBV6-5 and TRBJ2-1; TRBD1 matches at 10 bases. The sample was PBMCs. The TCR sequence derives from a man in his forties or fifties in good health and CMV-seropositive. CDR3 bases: TGTGCCAGCAGTGGCTCCGGGACAGGGGCGAATGAGCAGTTCTTC. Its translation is CASSGSGTGANEQFF.